A single sample gave rise to the 7 T cell receptor beta chains below, sequenced in a study of T cells after yellow fever vaccination. Using its own MiXCR run on the 5' RACE reads, TCRdb lists one record per CDR3 protein. Among a few hundred thousand distinct CDR3 sequences listed, about 8.3% were seen once. Here the sequenced sample was PBMCs, taken 45 days after the first yellow fever vaccination. The receptors originated from a man aged 18 to 35 who received the YFV17D yellow fever vaccine.

The rearrangement uses TRBV12-3 or TRBV12-4 and TRBJ2-1; TRBD2 matches at 8 bases. This CDR3 comprises 14 residues. V was pared by 8 bases and J by 6 bases, with 9 bases of the junction left unmatched. The CDR3, as DNA: TGTGCCAGCGCCCTAGGGACTAGTTCCAATGAGCAGTTCTTC. It translates to CASALGTSSNEQFF.

The chain uses TRBV30 and TRBJ1-1; weak D call: TRBD1 (6 bases). Germline V gene sequence: CDR1 GTSNPN, CDR2 SVGIG (reference sequence). Between the trimmed V and J ends, which lost 8 bases and 1 base, there was a span of 14 bases. The CDR3 consists of 13 residues. The CDR3 is CAQRTDSNTEAFF. Written as DNA, the CDR3 is TGTGCCCAACGGACAGATTCGAACACTGAAGCTTTCTTT.

This clonotype was detected only a few times. J is TRBJ2-2 and V is TRBV14; the D gene is possibly TRBD2 (5 bases). This CDR3 comprises 15 residues. From germline, CDR1 is SGHDN and CDR2 FVKESK. The V end lost 4 bases, the J end lost 4 bases, and 13 bases lay between the germline ends. The CDR3 DNA reads TGTGCCAGCAGCCGGACTGTTATCGGCACCGGGGAGCTGTTTTTT. Translating gives CASSRTVIGTGELFF. The variable domain in full, completed from reference TRBV14 and TRBJ2-2, reads EAGVTQFPSHSVIEKGQTVTLRCDPISGHDNLYWYRRVMGKEIKFLLHFVKESKQDESGMPNNRFLAERTGGTYSTLKVQPAELEDSGVYFCASSRTVIGTGELFFGEGSRLTVL.

This clonotype was recorded at least ten times. This sequence joins TRBV12-3 or TRBV12-4 and TRBJ2-5, with D perhaps matching TRBD1 or TRBD2 (5 bases each). Trimming shortened V by 6 bases and J by 7 bases, and 18 bases separated the two germline ends. The CDR3 consists of 14 residues. This CDR3 reads CASRTTGTLVTQYF. CDR3 bases: TGTGCCAGCAGAACCACCGGGACCCTAGTGACCCAGTACTTC.

This clonotype was counted only a few times. The chain employs TRBV15 and TRBJ2-5; the D is unclear. V dropped 0 bases and J dropped 5 bases, with 7 bases sitting between them. This CDR3 region has 13 residues. CDR1 is LNHNV and CDR2 is YYDKDF in the germline V gene (reference sequence). CDR3 sequence: CATSRDQSETQYF. CDR3 sequence (DNA): TGTGCCACCAGCAGAGACCAGTCGGAGACCCAGTACTTC.

The rearrangement joins TRBV4-3 to TRBJ2-3; maybe TRBD1 (5 bases). The germline V and J ends were trimmed by 1 base and 1 base, with 12 bases remaining between them. Germline CDR1 LGHNA, CDR2 YSLEER. This CDR3 is 16 amino acids long. This CDR3 reads CASSQVAGSGTDTQYF. As DNA, the CDR3 is TGCGCCAGCAGCCAAGTCGCAGGGTCGGGCACAGATACGCAGTATTTT.

This clonotype has just a few counts. The J gene is TRBJ1-2, the V gene TRBV5-1; no firm D call. The V end was cut by 4 bases, the J end by 4 bases, with 11 bases between. The CDR3 runs 13 residues. Germline lookup yields CDR1 SGHRS and CDR2 YFSETQ. The CDR3 protein is CASSLDIFYGYTF. DNA for the CDR3: TGCGCCAGCAGCCTAGACATCTTCTATGGCTACACCTTC.